The TCR beta chain described here comes from a study of early T cells in non-severe SARS-CoV-2 infection. TCRdb reanalysed the 5' RACE reads using MiXCR and keeps one entry per CDR3 protein. The data show 51,000 or so distinct CDR3 sequences, with approximately 11% seen just once and less than 15% held by the top ten. This clonotype appeared a few times. The CDR3 covers 17 residues. Germline V lookup: CDR1 KGHDR, CDR2 SFDVKD. V lost 3 bases and J lost 4; bases outside the gene matches: 9. Sequencing used whole blood. This clonotype was obtained from an adult who was a healthcare worker with PCR-confirmed SARS-CoV-2 infection or an uninfected control (not recorded which). This chain links TRBV24-1 with TRBJ2-1; the match to TRBD2 covers 9 bases. CDR3 nucleotide sequence: TGTGCCACCAGTGATCCTTGGGCGGGGGGGCCTTACAATGAGCAGTTCTTC. Translating it yields CATSDPWAGGPYNEQFF.